The clone carrying this TCR beta chain came up many times. This record comes from a study of HIV-infected patients and healthy controls. Germline V gives CDR1 SGHRS, CDR2 YFSETQ. This CDR3 spans 14 amino acids. V was cut by 0 bases and J by 6 bases, with 13 bases left in between. cDNA was made from 500 ng RNA using alpha and beta constant primers. Using multiplexing indices, alpha and beta chain libraries were generated apart by chain-specific third strand synthesis. TCRdb re-analysed the 5' RACE reads in MiXCR, keeping a single row per CDR3 protein. The data hold 18,000 or so distinct CDR3 sequences, with 12% observed a single time. The repertoire came from unfractionated whole blood and reflected all unsorted peripheral T cells.

The clonotype was recovered from an adult in good health. The chain links TRBV5-1 to TRBJ2-7; D call uncertain. The sample taken for sequencing was blood. CDR3: CASSLGYVGSEQYF. DNA of the CDR3: TGCGCCAGCAGCTTGGGCTATGTGGGTTCCGAGCAGTACTTC.